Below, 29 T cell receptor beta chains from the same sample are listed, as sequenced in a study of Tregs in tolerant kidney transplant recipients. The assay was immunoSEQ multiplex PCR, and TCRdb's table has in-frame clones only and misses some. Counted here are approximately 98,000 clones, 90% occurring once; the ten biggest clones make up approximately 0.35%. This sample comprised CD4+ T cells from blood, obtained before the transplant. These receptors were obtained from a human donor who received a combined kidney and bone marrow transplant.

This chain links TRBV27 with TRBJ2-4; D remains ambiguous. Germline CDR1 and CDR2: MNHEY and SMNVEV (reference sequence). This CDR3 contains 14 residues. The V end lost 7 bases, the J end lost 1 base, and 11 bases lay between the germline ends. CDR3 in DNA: TGTGCCAGCACCTCGGGTATGGCCAAAAACATTCAGTACTTC. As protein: CASTSGMAKNIQYF.

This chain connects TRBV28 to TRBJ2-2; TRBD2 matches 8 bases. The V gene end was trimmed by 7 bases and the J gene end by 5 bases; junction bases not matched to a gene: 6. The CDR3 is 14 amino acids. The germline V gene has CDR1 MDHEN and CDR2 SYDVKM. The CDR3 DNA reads TGTGCCAGCATCGTCCGCGGGAGGACCGGGGAGCTGTTTTTT. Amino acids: CASIVRGRTGELFF.

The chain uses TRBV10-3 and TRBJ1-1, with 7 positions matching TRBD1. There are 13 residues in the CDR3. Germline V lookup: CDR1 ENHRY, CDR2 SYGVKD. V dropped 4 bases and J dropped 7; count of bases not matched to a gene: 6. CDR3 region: CAISALGTVEAFF. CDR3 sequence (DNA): TGTGCCATCAGTGCTCTTGGGACAGTTGAAGCTTTCTTT.

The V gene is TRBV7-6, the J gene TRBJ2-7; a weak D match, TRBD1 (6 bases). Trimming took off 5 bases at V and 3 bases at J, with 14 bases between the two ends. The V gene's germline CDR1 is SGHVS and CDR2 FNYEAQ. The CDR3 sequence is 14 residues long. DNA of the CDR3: TGTGCCAGCAGCCGAGAGGGGGTCAGCTACGAGCAGTACTTC. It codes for CASSREGVSYEQYF.

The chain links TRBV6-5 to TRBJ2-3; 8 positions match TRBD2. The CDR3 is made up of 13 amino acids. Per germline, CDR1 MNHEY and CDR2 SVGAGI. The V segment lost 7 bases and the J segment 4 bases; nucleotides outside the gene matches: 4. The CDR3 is CASKRERADTQYF. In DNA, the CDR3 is TGTGCCAGCAAGCGGGAGAGGGCAGATACGCAGTATTTT.

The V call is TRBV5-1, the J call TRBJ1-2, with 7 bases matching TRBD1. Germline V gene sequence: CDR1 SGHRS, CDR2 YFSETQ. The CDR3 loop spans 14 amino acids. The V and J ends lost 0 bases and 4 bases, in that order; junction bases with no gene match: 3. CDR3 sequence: CASSLEGQIYGYTF. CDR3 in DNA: TGCGCCAGCAGCTTGGAGGGACAGATCTATGGCTACACCTTC.

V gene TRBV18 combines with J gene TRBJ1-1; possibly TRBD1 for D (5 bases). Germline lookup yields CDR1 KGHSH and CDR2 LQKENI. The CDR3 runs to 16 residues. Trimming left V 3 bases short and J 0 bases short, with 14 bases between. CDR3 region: CASSPGFGDLNTEAFF. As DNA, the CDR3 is TGTGCCAGCTCACCGGGGTTTGGGGACTTGAACACTGAAGCTTTCTTT.

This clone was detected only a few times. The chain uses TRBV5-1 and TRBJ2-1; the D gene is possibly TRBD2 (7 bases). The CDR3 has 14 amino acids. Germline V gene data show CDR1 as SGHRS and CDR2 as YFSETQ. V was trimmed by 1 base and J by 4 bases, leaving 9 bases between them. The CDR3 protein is CASSLRGGYNEQFF. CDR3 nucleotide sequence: TGCGCCAGCAGCTTGAGGGGGGGTTACAATGAGCAGTTCTTC.

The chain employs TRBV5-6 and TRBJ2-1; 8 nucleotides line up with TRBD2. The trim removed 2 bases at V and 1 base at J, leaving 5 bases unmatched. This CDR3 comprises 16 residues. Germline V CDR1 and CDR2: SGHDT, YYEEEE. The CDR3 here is CASSLPRGGSYNEQFF. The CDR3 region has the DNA TGTGCCAGCAGCTTACCGCGCGGGGGGTCCTACAATGAGCAGTTCTTC.

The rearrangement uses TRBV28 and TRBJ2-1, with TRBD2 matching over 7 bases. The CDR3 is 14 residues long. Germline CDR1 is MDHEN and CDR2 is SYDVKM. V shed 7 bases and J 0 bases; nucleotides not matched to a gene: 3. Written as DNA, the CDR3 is TGTGCCAGCACGGGAGGAAACTCCTACAATGAGCAGTTCTTC. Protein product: CASTGGNSYNEQFF. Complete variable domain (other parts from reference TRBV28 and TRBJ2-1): DVKVTQSSRYLVKRTGEKVFLECVQDMDHENMFWYRQDPGLGLRLIYFSYDVKMKEKGDIPEGYSVSREKKERFSLILESASTNQTSMYLCASTGGNSYNEQFFGPGTRLTVL.

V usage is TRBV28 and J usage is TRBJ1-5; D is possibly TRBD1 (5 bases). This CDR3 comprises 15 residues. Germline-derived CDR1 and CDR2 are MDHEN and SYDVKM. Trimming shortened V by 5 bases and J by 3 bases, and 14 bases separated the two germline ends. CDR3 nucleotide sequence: TGTGCCAGCAGTCCCCGGGGGAGTTCCAATCAGCCCCAGCATTTT. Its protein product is CASSPRGSSNQPQHF. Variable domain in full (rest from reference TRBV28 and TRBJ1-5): DVKVTQSSRYLVKRTGEKVFLECVQDMDHENMFWYRQDPGLGLRLIYFSYDVKMKEKGDIPEGYSVSREKKERFSLILESASTNQTSMYLCASSPRGSSNQPQHFGDGTRLSIL.

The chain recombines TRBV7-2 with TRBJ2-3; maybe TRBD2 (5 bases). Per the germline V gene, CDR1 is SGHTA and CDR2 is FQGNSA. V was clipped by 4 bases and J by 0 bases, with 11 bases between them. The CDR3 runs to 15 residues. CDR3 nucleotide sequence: TGTGCCAGCAGCTATAGCGCAGCTAGCACAGATACGCAGTATTTT. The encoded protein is CASSYSAASTDTQYF.

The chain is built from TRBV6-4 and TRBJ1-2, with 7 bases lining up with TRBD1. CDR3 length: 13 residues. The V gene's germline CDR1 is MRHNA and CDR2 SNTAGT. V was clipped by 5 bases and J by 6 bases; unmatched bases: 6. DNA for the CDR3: TGTGCCAGCAGTAACAGGGGTGCGGATGGCTACACCTTC. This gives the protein CASSNRGADGYTF.

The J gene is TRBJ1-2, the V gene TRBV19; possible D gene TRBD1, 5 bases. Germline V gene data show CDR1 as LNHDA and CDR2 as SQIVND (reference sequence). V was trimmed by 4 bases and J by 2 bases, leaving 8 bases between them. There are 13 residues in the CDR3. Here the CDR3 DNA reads TGTGCCAGTAGTAGACAGATCAACTATGGCTACACCTTC. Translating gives CASSRQINYGYTF.

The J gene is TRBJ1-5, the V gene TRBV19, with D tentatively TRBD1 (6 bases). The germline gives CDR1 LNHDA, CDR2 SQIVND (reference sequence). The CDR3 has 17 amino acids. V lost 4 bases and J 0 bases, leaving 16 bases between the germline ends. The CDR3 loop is CASSTLRQELSNQPQHF. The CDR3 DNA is TGTGCCAGTAGTACGCTCCGACAGGAACTTAGCAATCAGCCCCAGCATTTT. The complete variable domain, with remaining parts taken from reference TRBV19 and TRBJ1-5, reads DGGITQSPKYLFRKEGQNVTLSCEQNLNHDAMYWYRQDPGQGLRLIYYSQIVNDFQKGDIAEGYSVSREKKESFPLTVTSAQKNPTAFYLCASSTLRQELSNQPQHFGDGTRLSIL.

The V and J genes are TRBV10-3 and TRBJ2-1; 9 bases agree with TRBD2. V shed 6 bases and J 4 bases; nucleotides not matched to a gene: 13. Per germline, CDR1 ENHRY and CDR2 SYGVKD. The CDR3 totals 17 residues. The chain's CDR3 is CAIRRGASGNLYNEQFF. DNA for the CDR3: TGTGCCATCAGGCGGGGGGCTAGCGGGAACCTTTACAATGAGCAGTTCTTC.

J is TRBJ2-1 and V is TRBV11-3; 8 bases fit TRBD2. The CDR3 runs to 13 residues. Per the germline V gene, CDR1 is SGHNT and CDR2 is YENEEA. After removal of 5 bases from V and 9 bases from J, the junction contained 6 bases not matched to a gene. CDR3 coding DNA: TGTGCCAGCAGCCCGGAGCGGGGGTTTGAGCAGTTCTTC. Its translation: CASSPERGFEQFF.

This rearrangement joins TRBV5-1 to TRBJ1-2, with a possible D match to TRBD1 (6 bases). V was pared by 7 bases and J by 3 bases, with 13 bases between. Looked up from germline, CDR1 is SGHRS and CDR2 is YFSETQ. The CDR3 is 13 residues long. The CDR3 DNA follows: TGCGCCAGCGGATTCGACAGGCACTATGGCTACACCTTC. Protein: CASGFDRHYGYTF.

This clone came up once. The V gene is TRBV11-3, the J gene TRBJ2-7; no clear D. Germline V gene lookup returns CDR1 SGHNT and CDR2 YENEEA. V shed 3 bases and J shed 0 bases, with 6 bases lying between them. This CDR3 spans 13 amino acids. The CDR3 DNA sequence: TGTGCCAGCAGCTTTAGCAGCTCCTACGAGCAGTACTTC. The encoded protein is CASSFSSSYEQYF.

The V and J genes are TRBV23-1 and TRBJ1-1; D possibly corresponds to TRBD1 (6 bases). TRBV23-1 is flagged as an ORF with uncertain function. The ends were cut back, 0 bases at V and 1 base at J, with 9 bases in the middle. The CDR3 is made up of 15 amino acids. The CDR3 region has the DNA TGCGCCAGCAGTCAATCGGGGGGGCCGAACACTGAAGCTTTCTTT. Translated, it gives CASSQSGGPNTEAFF.

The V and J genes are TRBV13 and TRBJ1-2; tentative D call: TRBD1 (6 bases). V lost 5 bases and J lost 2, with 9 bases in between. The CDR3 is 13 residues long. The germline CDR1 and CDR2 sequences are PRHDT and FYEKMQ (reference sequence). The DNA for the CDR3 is TGTGCCAGCAGCCAAGGACAGAACTATGGCTACACCTTC. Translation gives CASSQGQNYGYTF.

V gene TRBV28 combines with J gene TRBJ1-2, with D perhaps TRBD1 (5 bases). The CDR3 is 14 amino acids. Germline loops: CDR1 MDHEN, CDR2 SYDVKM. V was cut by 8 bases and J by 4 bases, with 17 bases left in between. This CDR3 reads CASSGGVAGYGYTF. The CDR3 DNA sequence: TGTGCCAGCTCCGGAGGGGTGGCCGGCTATGGCTACACCTTC.

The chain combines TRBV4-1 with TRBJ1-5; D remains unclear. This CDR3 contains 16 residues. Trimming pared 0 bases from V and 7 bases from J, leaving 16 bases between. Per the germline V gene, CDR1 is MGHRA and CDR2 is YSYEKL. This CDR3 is CASSQEAHLVRQPQHF. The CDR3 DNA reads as TGCGCCAGCAGCCAAGAGGCCCATTTGGTGCGGCAGCCCCAGCATTTT.

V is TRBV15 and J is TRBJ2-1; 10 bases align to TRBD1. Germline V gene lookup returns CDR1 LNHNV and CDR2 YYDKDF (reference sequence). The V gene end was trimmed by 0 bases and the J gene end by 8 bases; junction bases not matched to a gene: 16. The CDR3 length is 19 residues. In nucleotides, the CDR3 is TGTGCCACCAGCAGAGATTTAACTTACCGGGACAGGGGATCGGATGAGCAGTTCTTC. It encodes CATSRDLTYRDRGSDEQFF.

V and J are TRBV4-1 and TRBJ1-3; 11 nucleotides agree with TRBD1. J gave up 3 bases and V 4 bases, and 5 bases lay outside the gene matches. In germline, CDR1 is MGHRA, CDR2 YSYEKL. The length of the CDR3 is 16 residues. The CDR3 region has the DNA TGCGCCAGCAGCCGTGGACAGGGGGCAAGTGGAAACACCATATATTTT. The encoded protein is CASSRGQGASGNTIYF.

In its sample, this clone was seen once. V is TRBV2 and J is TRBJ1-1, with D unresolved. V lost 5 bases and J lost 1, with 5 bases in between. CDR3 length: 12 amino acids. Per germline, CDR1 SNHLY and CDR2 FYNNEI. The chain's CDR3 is CASSPGNTEAFF. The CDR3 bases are TGTGCCAGCAGTCCGGGGAACACTGAAGCTTTCTTT.

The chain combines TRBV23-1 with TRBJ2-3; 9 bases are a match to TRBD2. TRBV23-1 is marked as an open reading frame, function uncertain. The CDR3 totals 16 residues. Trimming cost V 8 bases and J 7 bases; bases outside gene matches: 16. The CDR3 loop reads CASPSVGLAGMNTQYF. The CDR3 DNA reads TGCGCCAGCCCTTCCGTTGGGCTAGCGGGGATGAATACGCAGTATTTT.

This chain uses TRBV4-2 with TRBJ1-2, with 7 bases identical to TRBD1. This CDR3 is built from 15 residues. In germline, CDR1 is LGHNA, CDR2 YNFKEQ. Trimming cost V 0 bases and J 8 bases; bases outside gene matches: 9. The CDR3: CASSQESDRLRGYTF. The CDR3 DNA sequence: TGTGCCAGCAGCCAAGAATCGGACAGGTTGAGGGGCTACACCTTC.

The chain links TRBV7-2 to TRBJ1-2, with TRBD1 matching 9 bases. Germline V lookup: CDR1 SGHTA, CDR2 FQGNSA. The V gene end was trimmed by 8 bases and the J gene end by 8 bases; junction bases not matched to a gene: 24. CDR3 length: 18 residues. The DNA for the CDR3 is TGTGCCAGCCGGGTCTCAGCCGGCCTTCGGCGGGACAGGGTAGGCTACACCTTC. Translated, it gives CASRVSAGLRRDRVGYTF.